This T cell receptor (beta chain) was identified during a study of cytomegalovirus exposure and HLA in healthy donors. Study results and limitations: In a later analysis, at a false discovery rate of 0.05, under 20,000 TCR beta sequences matched HLA alleles.

The PCR employed 60 Vbeta primers together with 13 Jbeta primers. Clones were sequenced by immunoSEQ multiplex PCR, and TCRdb holds only the in-frame ones, with some missing. The table records 200,000 to 250,000 clones, 70% to 90% of them present only once. The CDR3 covers 16 residues. CDR1 is LGHNA and CDR2 is YNFKEQ in the germline V gene. Trimming took 3 bases from V and 10 from J; bases not matched to a gene: 10. Note on this clone: No antigen is known for it.

The chain couples TRBV4-2 to TRBJ2-1, with 12 positions matching TRBD2. Sequenced material: PBMCs. The clonotype comes from a woman aged 55-70 years in good health and CMV-seropositive. The CDR3 coding sequence is TGTGCCAGCAGCCAGGAGGGACTAGCGGGTCTGGGGGAGCAGTTCTTC. It specifies CASSQEGLAGLGEQFF.